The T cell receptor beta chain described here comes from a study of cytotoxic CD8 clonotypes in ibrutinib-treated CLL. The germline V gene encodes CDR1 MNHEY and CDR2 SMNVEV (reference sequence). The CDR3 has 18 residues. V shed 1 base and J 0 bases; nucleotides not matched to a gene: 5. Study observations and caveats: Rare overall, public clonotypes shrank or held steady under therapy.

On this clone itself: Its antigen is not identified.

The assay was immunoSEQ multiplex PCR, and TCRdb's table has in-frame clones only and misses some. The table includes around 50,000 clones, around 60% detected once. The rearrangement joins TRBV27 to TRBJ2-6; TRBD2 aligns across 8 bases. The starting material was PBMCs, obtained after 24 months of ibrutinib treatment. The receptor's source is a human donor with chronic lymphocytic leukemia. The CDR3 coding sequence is TGTGCCAGCAGTTTATTGGGACTAGGGGTCTCTGGGGCCAACGTCCTGACTTTC. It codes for CASSLLGLGVSGANVLTF.